Included here is one T cell receptor (beta chain) sequence, with context. Its antigen remains unknown. Sequencing was preceded by expansion of antigen-specific CD4+ T cells with viral peptide pools in the ViraFEST assay. The culture ran for around nine days before CD4+ T cells were isolated. Two doses of BNT162b2 or mRNA-1273 vaccine were administered to participants. PBMC cultures contained 1.8 million or so cells per well, roughly 10 IU/ml IL-2 and around 9.9 ug/ml peptides. On both days 3 and 7, half of the culture medium was replaced with IL-2 medium. TCRdb's table, derived via immunoSEQ multiplex PCR, lists solely in-frame clones and lacks some. The sample lists 84,000 or so clones, roughly 80% occurring once. Germline V gene data show CDR1 as MNHEY and CDR2 as SVGAGI. Trimming left V 8 bases short and J 10 bases short, with 20 bases between. The CDR3 is 13 amino acids. This entry belongs to a study of vaccination effects on CD4 cells after COVID-19. Study-wide context: The median interval between the second dose and post-vaccine sampling was 72 days.

Whole-study findings and limits: Late post-vaccination samples showed marked contraction of infection- and vaccine-induced clones.

The sequencing here drew on CD4+ T cells from PBMCs cultured with HCoV-OC43 spike peptides, taken after COVID-19 vaccination. Subset specified: HCoV-OC43 spike overlapping peptide pool stimulation. The clonotype was recovered from a human donor who received a COVID-19 vaccine. This chain connects TRBV6-5 to TRBJ1-1; D not resolved. The CDR3 reads CASGEKRLRGAFF. The DNA of the CDR3 is TGTGCCAGCGGCGAAAAACGGTTACGGGGAGCTTTCTTT.